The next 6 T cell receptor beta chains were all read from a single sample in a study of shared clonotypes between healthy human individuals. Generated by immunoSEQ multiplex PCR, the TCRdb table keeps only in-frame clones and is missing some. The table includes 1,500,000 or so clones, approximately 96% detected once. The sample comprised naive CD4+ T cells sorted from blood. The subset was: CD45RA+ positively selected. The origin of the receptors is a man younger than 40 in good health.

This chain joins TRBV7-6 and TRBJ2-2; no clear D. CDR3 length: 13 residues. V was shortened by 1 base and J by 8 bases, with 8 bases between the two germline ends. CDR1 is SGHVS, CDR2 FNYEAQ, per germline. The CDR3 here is CASSLGPGGELFF. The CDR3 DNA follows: TGTGCCAGCAGCTTAGGGCCAGGAGGGGAGCTGTTTTTT. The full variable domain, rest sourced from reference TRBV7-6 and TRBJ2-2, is GAGVSQSPRYKVTKRGQDVALRCDPISGHVSLYWYRQALGQGPEFLTYFNYEAQQDKSGLPNDRFSAERPEGSISTLTIQRTEQRDSAMYRCASSLGPGGELFFGEGSRLTVL.

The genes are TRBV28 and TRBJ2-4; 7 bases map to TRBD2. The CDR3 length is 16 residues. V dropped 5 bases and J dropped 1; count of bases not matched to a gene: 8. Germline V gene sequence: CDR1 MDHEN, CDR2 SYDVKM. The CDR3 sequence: CASSPLGRAAKNIQYF. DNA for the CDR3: TGTGCCAGCAGTCCACTTGGGAGGGCGGCCAAAAACATTCAGTACTTC.

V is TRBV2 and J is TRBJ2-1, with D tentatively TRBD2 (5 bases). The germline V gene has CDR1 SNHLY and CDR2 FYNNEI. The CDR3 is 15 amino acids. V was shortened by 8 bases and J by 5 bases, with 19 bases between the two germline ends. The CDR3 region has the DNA TGTGCCAGCTCACTCTGGCTAGCCGGAGACAATGAGCAGTTCTTC. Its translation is CASSLWLAGDNEQFF.

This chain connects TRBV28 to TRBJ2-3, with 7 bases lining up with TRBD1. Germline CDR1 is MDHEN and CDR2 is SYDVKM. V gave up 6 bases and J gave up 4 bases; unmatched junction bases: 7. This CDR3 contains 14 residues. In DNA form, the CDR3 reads TGTGCCAGCAGGGACCGGGACAGTCCAGATACGCAGTATTTT. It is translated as CASRDRDSPDTQYF.

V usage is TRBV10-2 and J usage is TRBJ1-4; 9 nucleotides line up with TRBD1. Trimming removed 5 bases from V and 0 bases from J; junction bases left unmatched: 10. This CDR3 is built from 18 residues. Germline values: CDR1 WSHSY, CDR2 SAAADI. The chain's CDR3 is CASSRDRVELATNEKLFF. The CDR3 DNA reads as TGCGCCAGCAGTCGGGACAGGGTGGAGCTTGCAACTAATGAAAAACTGTTTTTT.

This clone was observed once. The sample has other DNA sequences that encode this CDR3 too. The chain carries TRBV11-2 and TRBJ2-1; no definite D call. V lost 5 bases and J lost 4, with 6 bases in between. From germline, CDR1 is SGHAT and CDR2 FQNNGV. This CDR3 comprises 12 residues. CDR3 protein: CASSLRYNEQFF. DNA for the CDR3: TGTGCCAGCAGCCTAAGGTACAATGAGCAGTTCTTC.